This T cell receptor beta chain was observed in a study of Ad26.COV2.S vaccination and SARS-CoV-2 variants. Study-wide context: Within the COV1001 Ad26.COV2.S trial arm, the donor was enrolled. Notes on the study in general: The TCR-based breadth and depth measures might underestimate overall T cell responses. After vaccination, substantial breadth of spike-specific CD8+ and CD4+ responses was reported.

Stated treatment: about 20 received Ad26.COV2.S at low or high dose, single or two shots; several received placebo; per-sample allocation not given. Collection of samples fell on day 63 after the first vaccine or placebo injection. An 18-55-year-old adult in Boston served as donor. A note on this clone: Its antigen is currently unknown.

Produced via immunoSEQ multiplex PCR; TCRdb's table is partial and in-frame only. Altogether about 470,000 clones are present, about 92% being singletons, with the ten largest covering 4.3%. Germline V CDR1 and CDR2: SEHNR, FQNEAQ (reference sequence). The CDR3 runs 12 residues. Deletions cut 6 bases from V and 9 bases from J, with 15 bases between. The rearrangement links TRBV7-9 to TRBJ2-7; D perhaps matches TRBD2 (5 bases). Sequenced material: peripheral blood, taken in a trial of Ad26.COV2.S vaccine versus placebo. The clonotype was recovered from a person aged 18 to 65 who received the Ad26.COV2.S COVID-19 vaccine or a placebo. CDR3 protein: CASSPDGIRQYF. DNA for the CDR3: TGTGCCAGCAGTCCGGACGGGATTCGGCAGTACTTC.